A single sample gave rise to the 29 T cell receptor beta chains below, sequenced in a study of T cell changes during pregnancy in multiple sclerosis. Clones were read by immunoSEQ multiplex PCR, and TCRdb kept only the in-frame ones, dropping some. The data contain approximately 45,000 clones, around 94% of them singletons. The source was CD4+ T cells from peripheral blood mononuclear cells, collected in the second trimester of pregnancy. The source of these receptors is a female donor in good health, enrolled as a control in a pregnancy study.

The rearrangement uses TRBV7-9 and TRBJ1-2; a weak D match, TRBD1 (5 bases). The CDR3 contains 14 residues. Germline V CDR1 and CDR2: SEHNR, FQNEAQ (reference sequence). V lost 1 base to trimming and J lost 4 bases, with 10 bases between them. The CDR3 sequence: CASSLGQGGYGYTF. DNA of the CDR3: TGTGCCAGCAGCTTAGGTCAGGGTGGCTATGGCTACACCTTC.

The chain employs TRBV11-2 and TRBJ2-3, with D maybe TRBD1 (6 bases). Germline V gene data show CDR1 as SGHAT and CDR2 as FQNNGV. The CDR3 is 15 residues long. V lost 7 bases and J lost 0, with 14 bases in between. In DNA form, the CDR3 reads TGTGCCAGCACCACCAGGGGACCTAGCACAGATACGCAGTATTTT. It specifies CASTTRGPSTDTQYF. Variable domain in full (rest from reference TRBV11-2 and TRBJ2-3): EAGVAQSPRYKIIEKRQSVAFWCNPISGHATLYWYQQILGQGPKLLIQFQNNGVVDDSQLPKDRFSAERLKGVDSTLKIQPAKLEDSAVYLCASTTRGPSTDTQYFGPGTRLTVL.

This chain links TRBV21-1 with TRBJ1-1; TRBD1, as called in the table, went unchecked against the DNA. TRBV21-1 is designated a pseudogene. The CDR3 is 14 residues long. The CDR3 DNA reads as TGTGCCAGCAGCACGACAGGCAAAAACACTGAAGCTTTCTTT. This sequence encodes CASSTTGKNTEAFF.

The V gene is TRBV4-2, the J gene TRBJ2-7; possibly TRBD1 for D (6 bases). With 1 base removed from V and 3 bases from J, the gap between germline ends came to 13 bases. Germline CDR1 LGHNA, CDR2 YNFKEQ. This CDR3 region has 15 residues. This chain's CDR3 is CASSQGAGDLYEQYF. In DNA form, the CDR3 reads TGTGCCAGCAGCCAAGGGGCAGGGGATCTCTACGAGCAGTACTTC.

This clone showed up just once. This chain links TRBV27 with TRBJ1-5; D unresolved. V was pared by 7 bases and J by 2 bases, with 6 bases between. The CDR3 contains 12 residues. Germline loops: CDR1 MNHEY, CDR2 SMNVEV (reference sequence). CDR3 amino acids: CASKGGNQPQHF. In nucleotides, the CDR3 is TGTGCCAGCAAGGGAGGCAATCAGCCCCAGCATTTT.

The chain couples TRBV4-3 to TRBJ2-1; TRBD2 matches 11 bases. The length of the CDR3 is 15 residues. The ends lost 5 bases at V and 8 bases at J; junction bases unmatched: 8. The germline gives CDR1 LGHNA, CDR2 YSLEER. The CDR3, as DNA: TGCGCCAGCAGCTTAACTAGCGGGGGACCCGATGAGCAGTTCTTC. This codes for CASSLTSGGPDEQFF.

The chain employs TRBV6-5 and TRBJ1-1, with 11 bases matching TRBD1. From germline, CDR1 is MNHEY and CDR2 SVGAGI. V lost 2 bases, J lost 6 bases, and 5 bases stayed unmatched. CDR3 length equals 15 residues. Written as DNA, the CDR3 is TGTGCCAGCAGTTACCGGACAGGGGGCGCTTCTGAAGCTTTCTTT. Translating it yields CASSYRTGGASEAFF.

This chain's CDR3 is CASSIRPDRGRETQYF. CDR3 DNA: TGTGCCAGCAGCATACGGCCCGACAGGGGTCGGGAGACCCAGTACTTC. The V gene is TRBV7-7, the J gene TRBJ2-5; the match to TRBD1 covers 8 bases. V shed 5 bases, J shed 5 bases, and the junction held 13 bases outside the gene matches. The CDR3 has 16 residues. CDR1 and CDR2 (germline): SSHAT, FNYEAQ (reference sequence).

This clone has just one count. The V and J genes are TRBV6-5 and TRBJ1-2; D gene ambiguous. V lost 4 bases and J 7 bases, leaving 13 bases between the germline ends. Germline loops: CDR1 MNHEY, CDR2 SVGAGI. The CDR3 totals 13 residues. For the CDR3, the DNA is TGTGCCAGCAGTTTAAATCGTTGGGCTGGCTACACCTTC. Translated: CASSLNRWAGYTF.

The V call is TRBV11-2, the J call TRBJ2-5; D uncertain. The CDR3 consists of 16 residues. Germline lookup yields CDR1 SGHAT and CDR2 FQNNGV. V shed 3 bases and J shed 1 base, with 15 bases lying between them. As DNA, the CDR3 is TGTGCCAGCAGCTTTCGTCCAAGCTCTCCCCAAGAGACCCAGTACTTC. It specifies CASSFRPSSPQETQYF.

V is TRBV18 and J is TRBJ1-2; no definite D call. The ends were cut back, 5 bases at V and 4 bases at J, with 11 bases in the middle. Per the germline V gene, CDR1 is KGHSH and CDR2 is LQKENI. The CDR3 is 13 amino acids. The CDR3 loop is CASSELNRYGYTF. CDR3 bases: TGTGCCAGCTCAGAACTTAACCGCTATGGCTACACCTTC.

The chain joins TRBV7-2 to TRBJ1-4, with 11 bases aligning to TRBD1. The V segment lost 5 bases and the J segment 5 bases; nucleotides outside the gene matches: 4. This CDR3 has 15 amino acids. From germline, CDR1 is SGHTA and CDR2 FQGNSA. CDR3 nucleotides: TGTGCCAGCAGCCGAGGGGACAGGGGGAATGAAAAACTGTTTTTT. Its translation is CASSRGDRGNEKLFF. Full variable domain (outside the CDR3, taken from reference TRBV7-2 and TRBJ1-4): GAGVSQSPSNKVTEKGKDVELRCDPISGHTALYWYRQSLGQGLEFLIYFQGNSAPDKSGLPSDRFSAERTGGSVSTLTIQRTQQEDSAVYLCASSRGDRGNEKLFFGSGTQLSVL.

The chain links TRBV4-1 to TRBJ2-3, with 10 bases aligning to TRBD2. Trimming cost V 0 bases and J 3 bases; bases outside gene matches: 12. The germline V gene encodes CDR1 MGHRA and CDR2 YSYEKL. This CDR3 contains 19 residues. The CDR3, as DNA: TGCGCCAGCAGCCAAGATACCGAGGAGCGGGGGGGTGGGACAGATACGCAGTATTTT. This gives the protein CASSQDTEERGGGTDTQYF.

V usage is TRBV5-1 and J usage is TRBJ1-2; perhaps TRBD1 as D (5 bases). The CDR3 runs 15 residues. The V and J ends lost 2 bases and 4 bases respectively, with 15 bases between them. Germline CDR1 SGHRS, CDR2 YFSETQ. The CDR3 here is CASSLGAGDVYGYTF. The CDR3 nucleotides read TGCGCCAGCAGCTTAGGAGCGGGGGACGTCTATGGCTACACCTTC.

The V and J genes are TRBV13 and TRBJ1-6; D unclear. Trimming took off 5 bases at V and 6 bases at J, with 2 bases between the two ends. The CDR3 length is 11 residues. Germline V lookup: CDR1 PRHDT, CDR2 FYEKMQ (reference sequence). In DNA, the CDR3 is TGTGCCAGCAGCCTTAATTCACCCCTCCACTTT. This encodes CASSLNSPLHF. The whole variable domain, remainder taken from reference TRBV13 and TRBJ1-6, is AAGVIQSPRHLIKEKRETATLKCYPIPRHDTVYWYQQGPGQDPQFLISFYEKMQSDKGSIPDRFSAQQFSDYHSELNMSSLELGDSALYFCASSLNSPLHFGNGTRLTVT.

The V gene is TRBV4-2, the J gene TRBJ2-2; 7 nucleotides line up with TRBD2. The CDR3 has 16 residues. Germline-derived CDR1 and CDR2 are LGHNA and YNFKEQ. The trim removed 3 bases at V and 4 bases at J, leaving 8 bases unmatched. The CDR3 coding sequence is TGTGCCAGCAGCCATCTTGGCGGGGGTGGCACCGGGGAGCTGTTTTTT. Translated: CASSHLGGGGTGELFF.

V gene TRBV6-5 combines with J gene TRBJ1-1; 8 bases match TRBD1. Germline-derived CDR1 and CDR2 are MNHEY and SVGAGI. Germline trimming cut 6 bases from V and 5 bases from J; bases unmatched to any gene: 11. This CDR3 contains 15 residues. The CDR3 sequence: CASSNRGKGRTEAFF. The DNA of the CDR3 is TGTGCCAGCAGCAACAGGGGGAAAGGGAGGACTGAAGCTTTCTTT.

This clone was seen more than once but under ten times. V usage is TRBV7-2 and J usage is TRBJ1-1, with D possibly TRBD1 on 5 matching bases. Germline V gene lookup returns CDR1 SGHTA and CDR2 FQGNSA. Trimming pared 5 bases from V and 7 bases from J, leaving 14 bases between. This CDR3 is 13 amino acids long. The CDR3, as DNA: TGTGCCAGCAGCCGGGGGTGGAGGGATGAAGCTTTCTTT. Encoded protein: CASSRGWRDEAFF.

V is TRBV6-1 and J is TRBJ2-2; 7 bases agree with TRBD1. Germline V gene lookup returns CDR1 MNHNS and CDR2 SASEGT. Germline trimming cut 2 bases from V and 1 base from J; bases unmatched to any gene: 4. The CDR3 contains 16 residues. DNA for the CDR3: TGTGCCAGCAGTGAACAAGGGACAGTGAACACCGGGGAGCTGTTTTTT. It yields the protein CASSEQGTVNTGELFF.

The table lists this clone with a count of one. CDR3 residues: CASSLGGNNQPQHF. The CDR3, as DNA: TGCGCCAGCAGCTTGGGGGGCAACAATCAGCCCCAGCATTTT. This rearrangement joins TRBV5-1 to TRBJ1-5; D possibly corresponds to TRBD1 (5 bases). Trimming removed 0 bases from V and 3 bases from J, with 7 bases in between. The CDR3 spans 14 residues. Germline V CDR1 and CDR2: SGHRS, YFSETQ.

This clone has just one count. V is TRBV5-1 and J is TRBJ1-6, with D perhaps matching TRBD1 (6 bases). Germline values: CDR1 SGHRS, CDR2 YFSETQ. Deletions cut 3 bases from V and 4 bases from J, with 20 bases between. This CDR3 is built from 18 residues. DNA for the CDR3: TGCGCCAGCAGCTCCACCATGAGGGGGTTAGTTTATAATTCACCCCTCCACTTT. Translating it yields CASSSTMRGLVYNSPLHF. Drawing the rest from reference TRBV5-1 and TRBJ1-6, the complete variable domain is KAGVTQTPRYLIKTRGQQVTLSCSPISGHRSVSWYQQTPGQGLQFLFEYFSETQRNKGNFPGRFSGRQFSNSRSEMNVSTLELGDSALYLCASSSTMRGLVYNSPLHFGNGTRLTVT.

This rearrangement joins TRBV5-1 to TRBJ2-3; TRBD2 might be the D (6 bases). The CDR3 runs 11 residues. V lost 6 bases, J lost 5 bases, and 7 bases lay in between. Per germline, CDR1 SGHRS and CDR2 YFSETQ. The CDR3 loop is CASKEGDTQYF. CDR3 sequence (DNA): TGCGCCAGCAAGGAGGGAGATACGCAGTATTTT.

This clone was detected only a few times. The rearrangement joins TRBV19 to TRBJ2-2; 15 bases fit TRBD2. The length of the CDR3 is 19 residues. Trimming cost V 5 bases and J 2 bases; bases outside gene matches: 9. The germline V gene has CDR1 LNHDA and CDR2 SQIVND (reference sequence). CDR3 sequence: CASSLTGLAGGPNTGELFF. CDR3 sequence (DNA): TGTGCCAGTAGTCTAACGGGACTAGCGGGGGGACCTAACACCGGGGAGCTGTTTTTT.

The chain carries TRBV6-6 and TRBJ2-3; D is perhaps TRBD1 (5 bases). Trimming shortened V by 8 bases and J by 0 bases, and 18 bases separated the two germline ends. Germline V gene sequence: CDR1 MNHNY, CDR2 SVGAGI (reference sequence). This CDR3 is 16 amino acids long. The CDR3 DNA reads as TGTGCCAGCTCGCAGTCTTGGGGCCAGAGCACAGATACGCAGTATTTT. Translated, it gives CASSQSWGQSTDTQYF.

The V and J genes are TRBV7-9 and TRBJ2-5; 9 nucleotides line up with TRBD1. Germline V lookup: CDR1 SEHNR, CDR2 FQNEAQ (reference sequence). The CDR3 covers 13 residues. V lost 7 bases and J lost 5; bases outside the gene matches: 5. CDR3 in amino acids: CASTGTGIETQYF. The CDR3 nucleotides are TGTGCCAGCACCGGGACAGGGATCGAGACCCAGTACTTC.

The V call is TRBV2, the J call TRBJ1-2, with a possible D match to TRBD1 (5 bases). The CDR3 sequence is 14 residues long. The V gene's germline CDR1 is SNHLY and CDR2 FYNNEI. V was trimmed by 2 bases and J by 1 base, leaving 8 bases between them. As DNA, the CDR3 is TGTGCCAGCAGTGAACAGGGCGGTAACTATGGCTACACCTTC. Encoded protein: CASSEQGGNYGYTF.

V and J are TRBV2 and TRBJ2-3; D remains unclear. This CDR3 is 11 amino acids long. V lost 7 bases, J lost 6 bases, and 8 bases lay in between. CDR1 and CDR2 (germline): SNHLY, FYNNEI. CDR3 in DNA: TGTGCCAGCAATCTATGGGATACGCAGTATTTT. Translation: CASNLWDTQYF.

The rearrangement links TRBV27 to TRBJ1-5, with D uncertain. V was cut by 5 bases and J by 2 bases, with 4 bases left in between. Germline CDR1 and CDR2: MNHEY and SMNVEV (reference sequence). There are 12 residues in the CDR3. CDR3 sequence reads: CASSRGNQPQHF. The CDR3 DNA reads TGTGCCAGCAGTCGGGGCAATCAGCCCCAGCATTTT.

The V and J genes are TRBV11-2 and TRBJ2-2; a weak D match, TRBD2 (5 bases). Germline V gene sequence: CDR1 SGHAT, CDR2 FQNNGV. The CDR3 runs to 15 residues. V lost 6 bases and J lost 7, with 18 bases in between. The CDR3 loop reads CASSSLRAMDGELFF. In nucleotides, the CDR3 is TGTGCCAGCAGTTCCCTGCGGGCCATGGACGGGGAGCTGTTTTTT.